The 8 T cell receptor beta chains below were found in one sample sequenced in a study of blood T cell repertoires in COVID-19. Here immunoSEQ multiplex PCR was the method, and the copy in TCRdb shows in-frame clones only, minus some. This sample has about 210,000 clones; approximately 81% occur once, and the top ten carry approximately 9%. Sequencing input: PBMCs or T cells enriched from blood (not recorded which). The receptors shown here come from a woman between 50 and 59 years old with acute COVID-19.

V and J are TRBV28 and TRBJ2-7, with 8 bases that match TRBD1. The CDR3 covers 13 residues. J lost 6 bases, V lost 7 bases, and 8 bases had no gene match. Germline CDR1 reads MDHEN; CDR2 reads SYDVKM. The CDR3 nucleotides read TGTGCCAGCACCACAGGGGGGTCGGGCGAGCAGTACTTC. This encodes CASTTGGSGEQYF.

The gene calls are TRBV7-2 and TRBJ1-2; TRBD1 matches at 9 bases. V lost 4 bases to trimming and J lost 1 base; unmatched junction nucleotides: 1. Germline CDR1 reads SGHTA; CDR2 reads FQGNSA. The CDR3 has 14 amino acids. The CDR3 sequence is CASSSTGGNYGYTF. Written as DNA, the CDR3 is TGTGCCAGCAGCTCGACAGGGGGTAACTATGGCTACACCTTC.

This chain uses TRBV2 with TRBJ1-3; 8 nucleotides agree with TRBD1. This CDR3 is 18 amino acids long. The trim removed 5 bases at V and 0 bases at J, leaving 12 bases unmatched. Germline-derived CDR1 and CDR2 are SNHLY and FYNNEI. Here the CDR3 reads CASSKQRQGPLSGNTIYF. CDR3 sequence (DNA): TGTGCCAGCAGTAAACAGAGACAGGGGCCCCTCTCTGGAAACACCATATATTTT. Drawing the rest from reference TRBV2 and TRBJ1-3, the complete variable domain is EPEVTQTPSHQVTQMGQEVILRCVPISNHLYFYWYRQILGQKVEFLVSFYNNEISEKSEIFDDQFSVERPDGSNFTLKIRSTKLEDSAMYFCASSKQRQGPLSGNTIYFGEGSWLTVV.

This clone has a handful of counts. The V and J genes are TRBV7-2 and TRBJ2-7, with a weak D call TRBD1 (6 bases). The V end lost 3 bases, the J end lost 1 base, and 13 bases lay between the germline ends. Germline assignment: CDR1 SGHTA and CDR2 FQGNSA. The length of the CDR3 is 15 residues. The CDR3 region has the DNA TGTGCCAGCAGCTTTGATAAGGACAGATCCTACGAGCAGTACTTC. It translates to CASSFDKDRSYEQYF.

The chain has TRBV28 and TRBJ2-1; D possibly corresponds to TRBD2 (7 bases). Germline assignment: CDR1 MDHEN and CDR2 SYDVKM. The germline V and J ends were trimmed by 6 bases and 8 bases, with 17 bases remaining between them. CDR3 length: 14 amino acids. This CDR3 reads CASRGGLQRDEQFF. The CDR3 nucleotides are TGTGCCAGCAGGGGGGGGCTTCAGCGCGATGAGCAGTTCTTC.

The chain employs TRBV28 and TRBJ2-4; 7 bases align to TRBD2. CDR1 is MDHEN, CDR2 SYDVKM, per germline. The J segment lost 1 base and the V segment lost 5 bases, leaving 32 bases of the junction unmatched. The CDR3 is 24 residues long. The CDR3 bases are TGTGCCAGCAGTGGGCTCGGGGGTGGAGCGGGAAGGGGAGGTTGGCTATATGCCAAAAACATTCAGTACTTC. This translates into CASSGLGGGAGRGGWLYAKNIQYF.

In nucleotides, the CDR3 is TGTGCCACCAGTGATTTTTGGGATAGCGGGACTAGCACAGATACGCAGTATTTT. Protein: CATSDFWDSGTSTDTQYF. The genes are TRBV24-1 and TRBJ2-3, with TRBD2 identical over 8 bases. V was pared by 1 base and J by 0 bases, with 8 bases of the junction left unmatched. Germline-derived CDR1 and CDR2 are KGHDR and SFDVKD. The length of the CDR3 is 18 residues.

The chain carries TRBV11-3 and TRBJ1-3; D is unresolved. V shed 5 bases and J shed 4 bases, with 12 bases lying between them. This CDR3 spans 14 amino acids. CDR1 is SGHNT and CDR2 is YENEEA in the germline V gene. The CDR3 region is CASSITLQGNTIYF. Written as DNA, the CDR3 is TGTGCCAGCAGCATTACCTTGCAGGGAAACACCATATATTTT.